A single sample is the source of the 18 T cell receptor beta chains below, sequenced in a study of blood T cell repertoires in COVID-19. TCRdb's copy holds only in-frame clones and misses some; the assay was immunoSEQ multiplex PCR. The sample has about 75,000 clones, 80% to 90% seen once. Sequenced material: peripheral blood. All receptors come from an older man with COVID-19, enrolled during active disease.

V usage is TRBV18 and J usage is TRBJ2-5, with 7 positions matching TRBD1. Losses at the gene ends were 2 bases for V and 5 bases for J; bases not matched to a gene: 5. CDR1 is KGHSH and CDR2 is LQKENI in the germline V gene. This CDR3 is 14 amino acids long. The CDR3 sequence is CASSPRQGFETQYF. The CDR3 DNA reads TGTGCCAGCTCACCAAGACAGGGTTTCGAGACCCAGTACTTC. The entire variable domain, with the rest obtained from reference TRBV18 and TRBJ2-5, is as follows: NAGVMQNPRHLVRRRGQEARLRCSPMKGHSHVYWYRQLPEEGLKFMVYLQKENIIDESGMPKERFSAEFPKEGPSILRIQQVVRGDSAAYFCASSPRQGFETQYFGPGTRLLVL.

A few counts support this clone. The CDR3 DNA follows: TGTGCCACATCAGGGCTCATGAACACTGAAGCTTTCTTT. It yields the protein CATSGLMNTEAFF. The chain couples TRBV6-5 to TRBJ1-1, with D possibly being TRBD1 (5 bases). Germline lookup yields CDR1 MNHEY and CDR2 SVGAGI. Trimming pared 10 bases from V and 0 bases from J, leaving 12 bases between. This CDR3 region has 13 residues.

The chain has TRBV3-1 (or the pseudogene TRBV3-2) and TRBJ2-1, with TRBD2 identical over 7 bases. The CDR3 runs to 16 residues. The V segment lost 6 bases and the J segment 8 bases; nucleotides outside the gene matches: 16. Germline V gene data show CDR1 as LGHDT and CDR2 as YNNKEL (reference sequence). CDR3 sequence: CASSQISGVQADEQFF. Here the CDR3 DNA reads TGTGCCAGCAGTCAAATCAGCGGGGTTCAAGCAGATGAGCAGTTCTTC.

V usage is TRBV4-3 and J usage is TRBJ2-7; TRBD1 matches 10 bases. The CDR3 length is 16 residues. Germline V lookup: CDR1 LGHNA, CDR2 YSLEER. J lost 2 bases, V lost 2 bases, and 6 bases had no gene match. DNA of the CDR3: TGCGCCAGCAGCCAATCGGGGACAGGGGAAACCTACGAGCAGTACTTC. This codes for CASSQSGTGETYEQYF.

This clone was counted a few times. The V gene is TRBV6-1, the J gene TRBJ2-7, with D possibly TRBD2 on 5 matching bases. Trimming removed 3 bases from V and 4 bases from J, with 16 bases in between. The CDR3 spans 15 residues. From germline, CDR1 is MNHNS and CDR2 SASEGT. The CDR3: CASSDPDPAGYEQYF. In DNA, the CDR3 is TGTGCCAGCAGTGACCCGGACCCGGCGGGTTACGAGCAGTACTTC.

The rearrangement links TRBV27 to TRBJ1-5; tentatively, D is TRBD1 (6 bases). V lost 2 bases and J 1 base, leaving 6 bases between the germline ends. Looked up from germline, CDR1 is MNHEY and CDR2 is SMNVEV (reference sequence). The CDR3 is 14 residues long. The CDR3 sequence is CASSLTGSNQPQHF. The CDR3, as DNA: TGTGCCAGCAGTTTAACAGGGAGCAATCAGCCCCAGCATTTT.

This clone was seen just once. The V and J genes are TRBV9 and TRBJ2-7; no clear D gene. Deletions cut 5 bases from V and 3 bases from J, with 15 bases between. The germline V gene has CDR1 SGDLS and CDR2 YYNGEE. The CDR3 has 14 residues. DNA for the CDR3: TGTGCCAGCAGTCCGCAATCGGGTCACTACGAGCAGTACTTC. Translating it yields CASSPQSGHYEQYF.

V usage is TRBV11-1 and J usage is TRBJ2-7, with 9 bases aligning to TRBD1. The CDR3 is 15 residues long. Per the germline V gene, CDR1 is SGHAT and CDR2 is FQDESV (reference sequence). J was trimmed by 2 bases and V by 1 base; bases with no gene match: 3. The CDR3 sequence is CASSLEGQGTYEQYF. CDR3 DNA sequence: TGTGCCAGCAGCTTAGAGGGACAGGGCACCTACGAGCAGTACTTC.

CDR3 sequence: CASSPGTGVQPQHF. For the CDR3, the DNA is TGTGCCAGCAGCCCCGGGACAGGGGTTCAGCCCCAGCATTTT. The V and J genes are TRBV3-1 (or the pseudogene TRBV3-2) and TRBJ1-5; 10 nucleotides agree with TRBD1. The CDR3 totals 14 residues. V shed 4 bases and J 6 bases; nucleotides not matched to a gene: 3. Germline lookup yields CDR1 LGHDT and CDR2 YNNKEL (reference sequence).

This clone appeared a few times. CDR3 amino acids: CAINRRGIRDYGYTF. For the CDR3, the DNA is TGTGCCATCAATCGAAGGGGGATCCGGGACTATGGCTACACCTTC. The chain combines TRBV10-3 with TRBJ1-2, with D tentatively TRBD1 (6 bases). Germline-derived CDR1 and CDR2 are ENHRY and SYGVKD. V was cut by 7 bases and J by 3 bases, with 18 bases left in between. This CDR3 region has 15 residues.

The CDR3 loop is CASSLAGHTDTQYF. The CDR3 nucleotides read TGCGCCAGCAGCTTGGCGGGTCATACAGATACGCAGTATTTT. This sequence joins TRBV5-1 and TRBJ2-3; D is unresolved. V dropped 0 bases and J dropped 3 bases, with 8 bases sitting between them. The CDR3 consists of 14 residues. Germline V CDR1 and CDR2: SGHRS, YFSETQ.

The V and J genes are TRBV6-5 and TRBJ1-3; tentative D call: TRBD1 (6 bases). V was cut by 7 bases and J by 2 bases, with 15 bases left in between. CDR3 size: 15 residues. The germline V gene has CDR1 MNHEY and CDR2 SVGAGI. CDR3 coding DNA: TGTGCCAGCAATACATTTAACAGGGCTGGAAACACCATATATTTT. Encoded protein: CASNTFNRAGNTIYF.

The chain links TRBV14 to TRBJ1-1; 7 nucleotides match TRBD1. This CDR3 region has 15 residues. V gave up 6 bases and J gave up 3 bases; unmatched junction bases: 10. In germline, CDR1 is SGHDN, CDR2 FVKESK. This CDR3 reads CASRRRQGWDTEAFF. The CDR3, as DNA: TGTGCCAGCAGACGAAGACAGGGCTGGGACACTGAAGCTTTCTTT.

CDR3 protein: CATSRDSNTPPEQYF. DNA for the CDR3: TGTGCCACCAGCAGAGATAGTAATACCCCACCCGAGCAGTACTTC. This sequence joins TRBV15 and TRBJ2-7; no clear D gene. Per the germline V gene, CDR1 is LNHNV and CDR2 is YYDKDF (reference sequence). Trimming left V 0 bases short and J 6 bases short, with 15 bases between. This CDR3 is 15 amino acids long.

This sequence joins TRBV3-1 (or the pseudogene TRBV3-2) and TRBJ2-7, with D possibly matching TRBD1 (6 bases). The CDR3 length is 17 residues. V was pared by 3 bases and J by 2 bases, with 20 bases between. Germline V gives CDR1 LGHDT, CDR2 YNNKEL (reference sequence). The CDR3 DNA reads TGTGCCAGCAGCCAGGAACTCACAGGGACGTATGCCTACGAGCAGTACTTC. Encoded protein: CASSQELTGTYAYEQYF.

V usage is TRBV28 and J usage is TRBJ2-7; 7 nucleotides align to TRBD1. There are 13 residues in the CDR3. The V gene's germline CDR1 is MDHEN and CDR2 SYDVKM. J was trimmed by 3 bases and V by 4 bases; bases with no gene match: 3. CDR3 residues: CASSYYRGYEQYF. As DNA, the CDR3 is TGTGCCAGCAGTTACTACAGGGGCTACGAGCAGTACTTC.

This rearrangement joins TRBV19 to TRBJ1-1, with TRBD1 matching 7 bases. V lost 6 bases, J lost 1 base, and 11 bases stayed unmatched. The CDR3 consists of 16 residues. Per germline, CDR1 LNHDA and CDR2 SQIVND (reference sequence). The CDR3 DNA follows: TGTGCCAGTAGGGAAAGACAGGGATTACAGAACACTGAAGCTTTCTTT. Translated, it gives CASRERQGLQNTEAFF. Full variable domain (remainder filled in from reference TRBV19 and TRBJ1-1): DGGITQSPKYLFRKEGQNVTLSCEQNLNHDAMYWYRQDPGQGLRLIYYSQIVNDFQKGDIAEGYSVSREKKESFPLTVTSAQKNPTAFYLCASRERQGLQNTEAFFGQGTRLTVV.

V and J are TRBV19 and TRBJ1-5; D perhaps matches TRBD1 (6 bases). V dropped 3 bases and J dropped 5 bases, with 14 bases sitting between them. Per the germline V gene, CDR1 is LNHDA and CDR2 is SQIVND (reference sequence). This CDR3 has 15 amino acids. The CDR3 bases are TGTGCCAGTAGTATGACAACAGGGAGCCATCAGCCCCAGCATTTT. It encodes CASSMTTGSHQPQHF.